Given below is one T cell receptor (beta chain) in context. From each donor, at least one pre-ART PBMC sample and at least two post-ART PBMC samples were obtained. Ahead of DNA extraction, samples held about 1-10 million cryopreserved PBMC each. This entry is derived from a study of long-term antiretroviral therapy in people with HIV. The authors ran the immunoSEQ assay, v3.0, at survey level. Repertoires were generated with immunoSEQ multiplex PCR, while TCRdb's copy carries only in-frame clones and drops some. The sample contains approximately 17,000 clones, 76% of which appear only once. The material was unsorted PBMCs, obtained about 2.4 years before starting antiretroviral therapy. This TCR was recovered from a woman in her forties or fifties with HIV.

The CDR3, as DNA: TGTGCCAGCAGCCCCACTCAGGGGGCGCGCACTGAAGCTTTCTTT. This codes for CASSPTQGARTEAFF. V usage is TRBV9 and J usage is TRBJ1-1; 8 nucleotides line up with TRBD1. CDR1 SGDLS and CDR2 YYNGEE come from the germline V gene. J lost 4 bases, V lost 4 bases, and 9 bases had no gene match. The CDR3 sequence is 15 residues long.